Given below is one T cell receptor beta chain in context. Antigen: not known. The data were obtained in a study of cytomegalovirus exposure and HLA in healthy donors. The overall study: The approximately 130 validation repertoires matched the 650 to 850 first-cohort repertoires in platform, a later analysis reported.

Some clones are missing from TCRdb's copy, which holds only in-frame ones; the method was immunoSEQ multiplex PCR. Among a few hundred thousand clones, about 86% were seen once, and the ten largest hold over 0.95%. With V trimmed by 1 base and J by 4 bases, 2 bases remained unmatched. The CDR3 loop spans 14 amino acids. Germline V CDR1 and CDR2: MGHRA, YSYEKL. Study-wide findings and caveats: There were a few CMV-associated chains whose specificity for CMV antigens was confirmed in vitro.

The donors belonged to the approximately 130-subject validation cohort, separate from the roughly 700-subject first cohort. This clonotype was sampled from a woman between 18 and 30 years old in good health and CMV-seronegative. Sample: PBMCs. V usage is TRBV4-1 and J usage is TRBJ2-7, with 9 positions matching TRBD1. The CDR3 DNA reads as TGCGCCAGCAGCCAAGGGGGGACAGGGTACGAGCAGTACTTC. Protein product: CASSQGGTGYEQYF.